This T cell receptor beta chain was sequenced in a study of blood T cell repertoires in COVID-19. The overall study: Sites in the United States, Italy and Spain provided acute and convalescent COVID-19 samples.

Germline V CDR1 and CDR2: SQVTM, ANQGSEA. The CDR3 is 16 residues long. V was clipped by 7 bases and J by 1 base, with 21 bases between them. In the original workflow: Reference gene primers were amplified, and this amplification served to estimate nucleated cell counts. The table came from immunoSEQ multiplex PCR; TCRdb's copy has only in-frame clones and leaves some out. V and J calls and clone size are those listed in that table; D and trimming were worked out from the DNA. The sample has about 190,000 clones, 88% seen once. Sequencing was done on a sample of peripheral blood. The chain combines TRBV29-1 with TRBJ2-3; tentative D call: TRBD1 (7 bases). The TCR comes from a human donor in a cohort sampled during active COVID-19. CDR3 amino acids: CSARGQASGGTDTQYF. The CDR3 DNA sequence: TGCAGCGCCAGAGGACAGGCGTCGGGAGGCACAGATACGCAGTATTTT.